Below are 15 T cell receptor beta chains sequenced from a single sample in a study of cytomegalovirus exposure and HLA in healthy donors. Libraries were prepared by immunoSEQ multiplex PCR; TCRdb keeps only in-frame clonotypes and omits some of them. This repertoire shows about 170,000 clones, 90% to 97% found once; its top ten account for around 0.9%. Material: PBMCs. The receptors were gathered from a woman aged 18-30 years in good health and CMV-seronegative.

The chain recombines TRBV9 with TRBJ2-1; D is perhaps TRBD1 (5 bases). CDR3 length equals 15 residues. Trimming left V 0 bases short and J 7 bases short, with 14 bases between. The germline CDR1 and CDR2 sequences are SGDLS and YYNGEE. The CDR3 DNA follows: TGTGCCAGCAGCGTAGGACAGCTTACGAGTAATGAGCAGTTCTTC. It encodes CASSVGQLTSNEQFF.

This clone was counted once. The rearrangement links TRBV25-1 to TRBJ2-7; D possibly corresponds to TRBD1 (6 bases). V lost 4 bases and J 3 bases, leaving 10 bases between the germline ends. The length of the CDR3 is 13 residues. Germline V gives CDR1 MGHDK, CDR2 SYGVNS. CDR3 amino acids: CASSAGQYYEQYF. The CDR3 DNA reads TGTGCCAGCAGTGCCGGACAGTACTACGAGCAGTACTTC.

J is TRBJ1-1 and V is TRBV7-9; 8 nucleotides match TRBD1. Germline V lookup: CDR1 SEHNR, CDR2 FQNEAQ (reference sequence). V was pared by 5 bases and J by 0 bases, with 5 bases of the junction left unmatched. The CDR3 has 15 residues. CDR3 coding DNA: TGTGCCAGCAGCGCCCGACAGGGGATGAACACTGAAGCTTTCTTT. Translation: CASSARQGMNTEAFF.

The chain recombines TRBV11-2 with TRBJ2-7, with D unclear. V lost 1 base, J lost 3 bases, and 10 bases lay in between. CDR3 length equals 14 residues. Germline V gene sequence: CDR1 SGHAT, CDR2 FQNNGV. CDR3 protein: CASSLGLASYEQYF. The CDR3 coding sequence is TGTGCCAGCAGCTTAGGCTTGGCTAGCTACGAGCAGTACTTC.

The chain has TRBV5-1 and TRBJ2-4; 8 bases align to TRBD2. This CDR3 is built from 15 residues. The ends lost 0 bases at V and 8 bases at J; junction bases unmatched: 7. Per germline, CDR1 SGHRS and CDR2 YFSETQ. The CDR3 here is CASSLGSTSGDIQYF. CDR3 sequence (DNA): TGCGCCAGCAGCTTGGGATCAACTAGCGGAGACATTCAGTACTTC.

The chain carries TRBV4-3 and TRBJ2-2; maybe TRBD2 (7 bases). V lost 2 bases and J lost 3, with 13 bases in between. Germline V gene lookup returns CDR1 LGHNA and CDR2 YSLEER. This CDR3 has 16 residues. CDR3 protein: CASSQLVGGDTGELFF. Written as DNA, the CDR3 is TGCGCCAGCAGCCAACTAGTAGGGGGGGACACCGGGGAGCTGTTTTTT.

The chain is built from TRBV6-5 and TRBJ1-5; TRBD1 matches 8 bases. The J segment lost 3 bases and the V segment lost 2 bases, leaving 6 bases of the junction unmatched. Per germline, CDR1 MNHEY and CDR2 SVGAGI. The CDR3 loop spans 16 amino acids. CDR3 amino acids: CASSYPDRANNQPQHF. DNA of the CDR3: TGTGCCAGCAGTTACCCGGACAGGGCGAACAATCAGCCCCAGCATTTT.

The chain combines TRBV6-5 with TRBJ1-2, with D perhaps TRBD1 (6 bases). Between the trimmed V and J ends, which lost 8 bases and 6 bases, there was a span of 13 bases. The CDR3 loop spans 12 amino acids. Germline CDR1 is MNHEY and CDR2 is SVGAGI. The CDR3 nucleotides are TGTGCCAGCGGGTTGAACAGGGATGGCTACACCTTC. Translating it yields CASGLNRDGYTF.

The J gene is TRBJ2-2, the V gene TRBV11-2; D might be TRBD1 (6 bases). Germline V gene data show CDR1 as SGHAT and CDR2 as FQNNGV. V lost 4 bases, J lost 4 bases, and 13 bases lay in between. This CDR3 has 15 amino acids. Here the CDR3 DNA reads TGTGCCAGCAGCTCTCTCGGACAGTCCACCGGGGAGCTGTTTTTT. This gives the protein CASSSLGQSTGELFF.

This rearrangement joins TRBV10-3 to TRBJ2-5; the D is unclear. Deletions cut 2 bases from V and 1 base from J, with 8 bases between. CDR3 length equals 14 residues. Germline CDR1 is ENHRY and CDR2 is SYGVKD. This chain's CDR3 is CAISEIRSQETQYF. The DNA of the CDR3 is TGTGCCATCAGTGAGATAAGGAGCCAAGAGACCCAGTACTTC.

The V gene is TRBV19, the J gene TRBJ2-2; TRBD1 is a possible D gene (6 bases). The germline V and J ends were trimmed by 3 bases and 6 bases, with 17 bases remaining between them. CDR1 is LNHDA and CDR2 is SQIVND in the germline V gene (reference sequence). The CDR3 spans 16 residues. CDR3: CASSMLAGAFSGELFF. The CDR3, as DNA: TGTGCCAGTAGTATGTTGGCAGGGGCATTTTCCGGGGAGCTGTTTTTT. The variable domain in full, with the rest retrieved from reference TRBV19 and TRBJ2-2, is DGGITQSPKYLFRKEGQNVTLSCEQNLNHDAMYWYRQDPGQGLRLIYYSQIVNDFQKGDIAEGYSVSREKKESFPLTVTSAQKNPTAFYLCASSMLAGAFSGELFFGEGSRLTVL.

Only one count was recorded for this clone. The chain employs TRBV6-1 and TRBJ2-1; TRBD2 matches at 12 bases. The CDR3 sequence is 15 residues long. Germline assignment: CDR1 MNHNS and CDR2 SASEGT. J gave up 7 bases and V 4 bases, and 5 bases lay outside the gene matches. CDR3 loop: CASSGGLAGPNEQFF. CDR3 in DNA: TGTGCCAGCAGTGGGGGACTAGCGGGCCCGAATGAGCAGTTCTTC.

Regarding this clone: A read error may account for a junction end that differs from germline. The genes are TRBV7-7 and TRBJ2-5; perhaps TRBD2 as D (5 bases). This CDR3 is built from 15 residues. Germline assignment: CDR1 SSHAT and CDR2 FNYEAQ (reference sequence). The CDR3 nucleotides read TGTGCTAGCAGCTTGGCTTCGGGAACCCAAGAGACCCAGTACTTC. Amino acids: CASSLASGTQETQYF. Complete variable domain (other parts from reference TRBV7-7 and TRBJ2-5): GAGVSQSPRYKVTKRGQDVTLRCDPISSHATLYWYQQALGQGPEFLTYFNYEAQPDKSGLPSDRFSAERPEGSISTLTIQRTEQRDSAMYRCASSLASGTQETQYFGPGTRLLVL.

The chain uses TRBV5-1 and TRBJ2-2, with 8 bases aligning to TRBD1. The length of the CDR3 is 15 residues. Germline values: CDR1 SGHRS, CDR2 YFSETQ. Unmatched junction bases numbered 8, after V lost 6 bases and J lost 4 bases. CDR3: CASTYETGVTGELFF. In DNA, the CDR3 is TGCGCCAGCACTTATGAGACAGGGGTCACCGGGGAGCTGTTTTTT. The full variable domain, with the rest looked up from reference TRBV5-1 and TRBJ2-2, is KAGVTQTPRYLIKTRGQQVTLSCSPISGHRSVSWYQQTPGQGLQFLFEYFSETQRNKGNFPGRFSGRQFSNSRSEMNVSTLELGDSALYLCASTYETGVTGELFFGEGSRLTVL.

The rearrangement links TRBV7-9 to TRBJ2-3; 12 bases map to TRBD1. Trimming removed 4 bases from V and 2 bases from J; junction bases left unmatched: 4. The CDR3 extends over 16 amino acids. Per the germline V gene, CDR1 is SEHNR and CDR2 is FQNEAQ (reference sequence). Written as DNA, the CDR3 is TGTGCCAGCAGCTCTGGGACAGGGGGCCACACAGATACGCAGTATTTT. Residues: CASSSGTGGHTDTQYF.